These 17 T cell receptor beta chains were all obtained from the same sample, sequenced in a study of blood T cells in healthy people across ages. The authors ran a second PCR of about 6 to 11 cycles using a sample-barcoded 5' primer and a J-beta primer mix. TCRdb re-derived calls from the 5' RACE reads in MiXCR, one entry per CDR3 protein. The sample shows 1.5 million to 2 million distinct CDR3 sequences, 28% of them seen only once. The sequenced sample consisted of blood. The receptors were gathered from a woman aged 25 to 39 in good health.

This clonotype has a handful of counts. The chain couples TRBV7-9 to TRBJ1-6, with D perhaps matching TRBD1 (5 bases). From germline, CDR1 is SEHNR and CDR2 FQNEAQ (reference sequence). The V end lost 5 bases, the J end lost 10 bases, and 15 bases lay between the germline ends. CDR3 size: 14 residues. CDR3 residues: CASSPPGPGSPLHF. The CDR3 DNA sequence: TGTGCCAGCAGCCCCCCGGGACCCGGGTCACCCCTCCACTTT.

The sample holds a few counts of this clonotype. This rearrangement joins TRBV4-1 to TRBJ2-1; perhaps TRBD1 as D (6 bases). V was clipped by 3 bases and J by 9 bases, with 18 bases between them. This CDR3 has 15 residues. The V gene's germline CDR1 is MGHRA and CDR2 YSYEKL. The CDR3 DNA reads as TGCGCCAGCAGCCAGACAGGTATGGTGGTTGGTGAGCAGTTCTTC. Protein product: CASSQTGMVVGEQFF.

The chain employs TRBV28 and TRBJ1-2; D remains unclear. V lost 3 bases and J 2 bases, leaving 13 bases between the germline ends. Germline CDR1 reads MDHEN; CDR2 reads SYDVKM. The CDR3 covers 15 residues. The CDR3 nucleotides read TGTGCCAGCAGTTTGGGTAGTCCGGGGAACTATGGCTACACCTTC. Its translation is CASSLGSPGNYGYTF.

The J gene is TRBJ2-1, the V gene TRBV28; D is possibly TRBD2 (5 bases). This CDR3 has 16 residues. The ends were cut back, 2 bases at V and 5 bases at J, with 16 bases in the middle. CDR1 and CDR2 from the germline V gene are MDHEN and SYDVKM. The CDR3 loop reads CASSLVPGFGHNEQFF. The CDR3 region has the DNA TGTGCCAGCAGTTTAGTCCCGGGATTTGGCCACAATGAGCAGTTCTTC.

This clonotype was seen a few times. The V and J genes are TRBV20-1 and TRBJ2-5; no definite D call. The V and J ends lost 6 bases and 2 bases respectively, with 16 bases between them. Per germline, CDR1 DFQATT and CDR2 SNEGSKA (reference sequence). The CDR3 is made up of 14 amino acids. The CDR3 DNA reads TGCAGTGCACGCCGGATTACGGCACAAGAGACCCAGTACTTC. It is translated as CSARRITAQETQYF.

The chain recombines TRBV2 with TRBJ2-4; D may be TRBD2 (6 bases). This CDR3 has 14 amino acids. The germline V gene has CDR1 SNHLY and CDR2 FYNNEI. V lost 5 bases and J lost 9, with 17 bases in between. CDR3 region: CASSPGTEGGIQYF. In nucleotides, the CDR3 is TGTGCCAGCAGTCCCGGGACGGAGGGTGGCATTCAGTACTTC.

This clonotype was observed a few times. The rearrangement links TRBV4-1 to TRBJ2-3; TRBD1 is a possible D gene (6 bases). V shed 1 base and J shed 2 bases, with 10 bases lying between them. Per germline, CDR1 MGHRA and CDR2 YSYEKL. This CDR3 region has 15 residues. The CDR3 DNA follows: TGCGCCAGCAGCCAAGTCAACAGGGCCACAGATACGCAGTATTTT. The encoded protein is CASSQVNRATDTQYF.

A note on this clonotype: This may be a read error: a much more frequent sequence differs by one nucleotide. The V call is TRBV12-3 or TRBV12-4, the J call TRBJ2-4; D is unresolved. V lost 10 bases and J 9 bases, leaving 16 bases between the germline ends. The CDR3 sequence is 12 residues long. CDR3 in amino acids: CANTREGTIQYF. In DNA form, the CDR3 reads TGTGCCAACACCCGCGAAGGAACCATTCAGTACTTC.

This clonotype was seen at least ten times. This CDR3 is CASSLDSPNYGYTF. DNA of the CDR3: TGTGCCAGCAGTTTAGACAGTCCTAACTATGGCTACACCTTC. The rearrangement joins TRBV12-3 or TRBV12-4 to TRBJ1-2; D unclear. CDR3 length: 14 residues. Trimming took 1 base from V and 0 from J, leaving 6 bases between them.

This clonotype was found a few times. The J gene is TRBJ2-1, the V gene TRBV9, with D perhaps TRBD1 or TRBD2 (5 bases each). Looked up from germline, CDR1 is SGDLS and CDR2 is YYNGEE. V was trimmed by 1 base and J by 5 bases, leaving 10 bases between them. The CDR3 extends over 14 amino acids. In nucleotides, the CDR3 is TGTGCCAGCAGCGTACTAGTGGGGGACAATGAGCAGTTCTTC. Encoded protein: CASSVLVGDNEQFF.

The chain employs TRBV4-1 and TRBJ1-4; possibly TRBD1 for D (6 bases). The CDR3 extends over 17 amino acids. Germline CDR1 and CDR2: MGHRA and YSYEKL. V was cut by 4 bases and J by 1 base, with 16 bases left in between. The chain's CDR3 is CASSRTGGLGTNEKLFF. Written as DNA, the CDR3 is TGCGCCAGCAGCCGAACTGGGGGCTTAGGAACTAATGAAAAACTGTTTTTT.

The J gene is TRBJ2-2, the V gene TRBV28; D call uncertain. From germline, CDR1 is MDHEN and CDR2 SYDVKM. There are 15 residues in the CDR3. The V end was cut by 6 bases, the J end by 6 bases, with 17 bases between. CDR3 in amino acids: CASSLPDKRAGELFF. In DNA form, the CDR3 reads TGTGCCAGCAGCCTACCAGACAAAAGGGCCGGGGAGCTGTTTTTT.

Comment on this clonotype: It may be a read error: a sequence one base away is much more abundant. The rearrangement links TRBV27 to TRBJ2-7; no clear D. The DNA end favors TRBJ2-5, so the J call may be wrong. The germline CDR1 and CDR2 sequences are MNHEY and SMNVEV (reference sequence). There are 15 residues in the CDR3. The CDR3 protein is CASSDIPVGKKTQYF. CDR3 coding DNA: TGTGCCAGCAGTGACATCCCTGTGGGGAAGAAGACCCAGTACTTC.

The chain couples TRBV11-2 to TRBJ2-7; 8 bases line up with TRBD2. The germline V gene has CDR1 SGHAT and CDR2 FQNNGV. V gave up 5 bases and J gave up 3 bases; unmatched junction bases: 9. CDR3 length equals 15 residues. The DNA of the CDR3 is TGTGCCAGCAGCCTTTGGAGCGGGGGCCACTACGAGCAGTACTTC. Protein product: CASSLWSGGHYEQYF. Combining the CDR3 with reference TRBV11-2 and TRBJ2-7 gives the whole variable domain EAGVAQSPRYKIIEKRQSVAFWCNPISGHATLYWYQQILGQGPKLLIQFQNNGVVDDSQLPKDRFSAERLKGVDSTLKIQPAKLEDSAVYLCASSLWSGGHYEQYFGPGTRLTVT.

The J gene is TRBJ2-1, the V gene TRBV29-1, with 8 bases aligning to TRBD1. CDR1 SQVTM and CDR2 ANQGSEA come from the germline V gene. CDR3 length: 13 residues. Unmatched junction bases numbered 11, after V lost 7 bases and J lost 9 bases. The CDR3 spells CSATWTGYSEQFF. The CDR3, as DNA: TGCAGCGCGACCTGGACAGGGTATAGTGAGCAGTTCTTC.

This clonotype was seen a single time. The rearrangement uses TRBV9 and TRBJ2-1; D is perhaps TRBD2 (7 bases). Germline values: CDR1 SGDLS, CDR2 YYNGEE. CDR3 length: 15 amino acids. Trimming removed 1 base at V and 7 bases at J, with 15 bases between. The CDR3 DNA sequence: TGTGCCAGCAGCGTATCGAGGGGGGGCAGGAATGAGCAGTTCTTC. This translates into CASSVSRGGRNEQFF.

This clonotype has just a few counts. The CDR3 DNA follows: TGTGCCAGCAGCCAAGATTGGGATGGTAGCGGGGGCGAAACTAGCACAGATACGCAGTATTTT. It specifies CASSQDWDGSGGETSTDTQYF. The J gene is TRBJ2-3, the V gene TRBV3-1; 9 nucleotides agree with TRBD2. Germline trimming cut 0 bases from V and 0 bases from J; bases unmatched to any gene: 16. The length of the CDR3 is 21 residues. Germline CDR1 reads LGHDT; CDR2 reads YNNKEL (reference sequence).